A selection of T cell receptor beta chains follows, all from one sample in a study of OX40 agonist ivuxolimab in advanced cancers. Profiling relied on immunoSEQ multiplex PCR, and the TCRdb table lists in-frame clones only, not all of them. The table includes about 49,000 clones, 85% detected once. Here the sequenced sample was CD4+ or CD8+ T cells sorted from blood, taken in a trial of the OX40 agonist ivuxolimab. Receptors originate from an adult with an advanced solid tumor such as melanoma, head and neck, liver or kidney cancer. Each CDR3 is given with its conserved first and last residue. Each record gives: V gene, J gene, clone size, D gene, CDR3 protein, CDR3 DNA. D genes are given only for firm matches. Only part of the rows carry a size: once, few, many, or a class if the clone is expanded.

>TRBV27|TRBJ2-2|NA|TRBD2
CASRSGLAGGNTGELFF
TGTGCCAGCAGATCGGGACTAGCGGGGGGAAACACCGGGGAGCTGTTTTTT
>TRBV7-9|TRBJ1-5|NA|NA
CASRDGSNQPQHF
TGTGCCAGCAGGGACGGTAGCAATCAGCCCCAGCATTTT
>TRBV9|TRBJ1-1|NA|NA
CASSGGDSAEAFF
TGTGCCAGCAGCGGAGGCGACAGCGCTGAAGCTTTCTTT
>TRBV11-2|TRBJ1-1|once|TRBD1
CASSLTSGGGDSEAFF
TGTGCCAGCAGCCTGACGTCAGGGGGGGGTGACTCTGAAGCTTTCTTT
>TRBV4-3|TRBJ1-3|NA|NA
CASSLREGSGNTIYF
TGCGCCAGCAGCCTAAGGGAGGGGAGTGGAAACACCATATATTTT
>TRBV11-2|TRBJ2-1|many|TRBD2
CASSFMVLAGSYNEQFF
TGTGCCAGCAGCTTTATGGTACTAGCGGGGAGTTACAATGAGCAGTTCTTC
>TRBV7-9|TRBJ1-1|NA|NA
CASSLGATGAFF
TGTGCCAGCAGCTTAGGCGCCACGGGGGCTTTCTTT
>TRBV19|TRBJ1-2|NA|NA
CASSPQSGGAYGYTF
TGTGCCAGTAGCCCGCAAAGCGGAGGGGCCTATGGCTACACCTTC
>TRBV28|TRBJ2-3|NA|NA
CASSHLGAVTDTQYF
TGTGCCAGCAGTCACTTGGGGGCCGTCACAGATACGCAGTATTTT
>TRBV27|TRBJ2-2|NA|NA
CASSPGANTGELFF
TGTGCCAGCAGTCCGGGGGCGAACACCGGGGAGCTGTTTTTT
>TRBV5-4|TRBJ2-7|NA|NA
CASSLGLYEQYF
TGTGCCAGCAGCTTGGGCCTCTACGAGCAGTACTTC
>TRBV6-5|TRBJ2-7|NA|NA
CASSYEGHNYEQYF
TGTGCCAGCAGTTACGAGGGACACAACTACGAGCAGTACTTC
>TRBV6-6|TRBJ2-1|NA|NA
CASSPGGAGEQFF
TGTGCCAGCAGCCCCGGAGGGGCGGGCGAGCAGTTCTTC
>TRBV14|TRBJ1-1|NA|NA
CASSQGGTNTEAFF
TGTGCCAGCAGCCAAGGCGGCACGAACACTGAAGCTTTCTTT
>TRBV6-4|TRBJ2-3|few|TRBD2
CASSEGLVTDTQYF
TGTGCCAGCAGTGAGGGACTAGTCACAGATACGCAGTATTTT
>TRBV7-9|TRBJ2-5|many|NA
CASSLKGVQETQYF
TGTGCCAGCAGCTTAAAGGGGGTCCAAGAGACCCAGTACTTC
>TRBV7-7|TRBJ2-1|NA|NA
CASSLQGGNNEQFF
TGTGCCAGCAGCTTGCAGGGAGGTAACAATGAGCAGTTCTTC
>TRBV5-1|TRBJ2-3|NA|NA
CASSHLGQRPDTQYF
TGCGCCAGCAGCCATCTGGGGCAGAGGCCAGATACGCAGTATTTT
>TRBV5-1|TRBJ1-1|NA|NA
CASSLNPGTEAFF
TGCGCCAGCAGCTTGAATCCGGGGACTGAAGCTTTCTTT
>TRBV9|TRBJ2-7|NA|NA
CASSVGGTIVFPYEQYF
TGTGCCAGCAGCGTAGGTGGGACCATTGTTTTTCCCTACGAGCAGTACTTC
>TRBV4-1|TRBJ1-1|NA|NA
CASSQKVREFWTEAFF
TGCGCCAGCAGCCAAAAGGTCAGGGAATTCTGGACTGAAGCTTTCTTT
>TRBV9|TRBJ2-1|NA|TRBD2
CASSAAGTRGGNEQFF
TGTGCCAGCAGCGCAGCCGGGACTAGAGGAGGCAATGAGCAGTTCTTC
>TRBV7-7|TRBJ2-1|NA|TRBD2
CASRPHQRGYVNEQFF
TGTGCCAGCAGACCCCATCAGCGGGGGTACGTCAATGAGCAGTTCTTC
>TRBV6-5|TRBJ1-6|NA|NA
CASSYSNGPYNSPLHF
TGTGCCAGCAGTTACTCGAATGGGCCTTATAATTCACCCCTCCACTTT
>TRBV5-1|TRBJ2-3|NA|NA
CASSIRRSTDTQYF
TGCGCCAGCAGCATCAGGCGTAGCACAGATACGCAGTATTTT
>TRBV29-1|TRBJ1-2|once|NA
CSVGDAGDGYTF
TGCAGCGTTGGGGACGCAGGGGATGGCTACACCTTC
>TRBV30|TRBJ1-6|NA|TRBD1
CAWSVQGSSYNSPLHF
TGTGCCTGGAGTGTACAGGGGAGCTCCTATAATTCACCCCTCCACTTT
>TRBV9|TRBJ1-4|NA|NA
CASSERGAGEKLFF
TGTGCCAGCAGCGAACGGGGGGCGGGTGAAAAACTGTTTTTT
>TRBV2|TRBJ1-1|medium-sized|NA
CASSTRQEMNTEAFF
TGTGCCAGCAGTACCCGACAGGAGATGAACACTGAAGCTTTCTTT
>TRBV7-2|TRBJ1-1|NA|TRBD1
CASSLAGTGAEAFF
TGTGCCAGCAGCTTAGCGGGTACAGGGGCTGAAGCTTTCTTT
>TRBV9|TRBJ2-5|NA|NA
CASSPPGGRETQYF
TGTGCCAGCAGCCCCCCCGGGGGACGGGAGACCCAGTACTTC
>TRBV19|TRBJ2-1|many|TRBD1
CASSAPPTGYNEQFF
TGTGCCAGTAGCGCACCCCCGACAGGGTACAATGAGCAGTTCTTC
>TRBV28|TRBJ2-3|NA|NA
CASQRAYSTDTQYF
TGTGCCAGTCAAAGGGCTTATAGCACAGATACGCAGTATTTT